The source of this T cell receptor beta chain is a study of blood T cell repertoires in COVID-19. Trimming took 6 bases from V and 4 from J, leaving 10 bases between them. This CDR3 comprises 12 residues. The data were produced by immunoSEQ multiplex PCR, yet TCRdb's version contains in-frame clones alone and is incomplete. The sample lists 80,000 to 100,000 clones, roughly nine tenths occurring once. The source material was peripheral blood. The chain uses TRBV23-1 and TRBJ2-7, with D uncertain. TRBV23-1 carries the ORF label, with uncertain function. This receptor was taken from a human donor with active COVID-19. The donor label of this sample is uncertain. The CDR3 sequence is CASRRLTYEQYF. The CDR3 region has the DNA TGCGCCAGCAGGCGGCTAACTTACGAGCAGTACTTC.